Detailed here is one T cell receptor beta chain. Its antigen is unidentified. Measured with immunoSEQ multiplex PCR; TCRdb has only the in-frame clones, and not every one. The table records over a million clones, 75% to 80% of them present only once. The data were taken from a study of shared clonotypes between healthy human individuals. Regarding the study as a whole: Estimated clonotype richness was generally higher in naive than memory subsets. Represented diversity, genetic and exposure-history alike, was limited by few donors.

The CDR3 extends over 16 amino acids. Germline V gene lookup returns CDR1 MGHRA and CDR2 YSYEKL. With 8 bases removed from V and 3 bases from J, the gap between germline ends came to 19 bases. The sequenced sample consisted of memory CD4+ T cells from PBMCs. Specified subset: CD45RA-negative fraction. The TCR sequence derives from a man aged 18 to 29 in good health. Some clones in this sample may be carry-over from other donors' samples. The rearrangement joins TRBV4-1 to TRBJ1-4, with a weak D call TRBD1 (5 bases). The CDR3 DNA is TGCGCCAGCGCACCCGGGCACGGGACTCCTAATGAAAAACTGTTTTTT. It encodes CASAPGHGTPNEKLFF.